The following is a TCR beta chain sequence with its context. The antigen is undetermined. Profiled with immunoSEQ multiplex PCR; TCRdb holds only in-frame clones, not every one. The sample records around 2,000,000 clones, 85% to 95% being singletons. The source of the sample is a study of shared clonotypes between healthy human individuals. Study-wide results and limits: When naive CD4 clonotypes were compared across a handful of donors, roughly 4.9% were shared. Sequencing depth was a factor that was expected to affect clonotype sharing among donors. Rarefaction gave evidence that sorted-subset sequencing remained incomplete despite large depth.

From germline, CDR1 is SGHTA and CDR2 FQGNSA. V was pared by 1 base and J by 7 bases, with 11 bases between. This CDR3 comprises 13 residues. The clonotype was recovered from a young man in good health. This sequence joins TRBV7-2 and TRBJ2-7; no clear D. Sequenced input: naive CD4+ T cells sorted from blood. Subset indicated: CD45RA+ positively selected. The CDR3 reads CASSLDGALEQYF. The CDR3 DNA reads as TGTGCCAGCAGCTTAGACGGAGCTTTAGAGCAGTACTTC.